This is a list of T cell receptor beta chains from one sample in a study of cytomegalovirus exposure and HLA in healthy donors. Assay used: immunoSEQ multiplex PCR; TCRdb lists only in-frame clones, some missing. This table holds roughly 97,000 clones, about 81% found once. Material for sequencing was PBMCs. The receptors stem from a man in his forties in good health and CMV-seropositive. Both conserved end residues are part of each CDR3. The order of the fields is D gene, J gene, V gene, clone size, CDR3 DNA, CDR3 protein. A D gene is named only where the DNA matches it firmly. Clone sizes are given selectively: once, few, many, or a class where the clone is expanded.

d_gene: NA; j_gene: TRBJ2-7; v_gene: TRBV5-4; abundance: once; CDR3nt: TGTGCCAGCAGCTACAGGTCCTCCTACGAGCAGTACTTC; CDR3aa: CASSYRSSYEQYF
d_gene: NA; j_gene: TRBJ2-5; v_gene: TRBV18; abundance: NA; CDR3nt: TGTGCCAGCTCACCGAGCCAAGAGACCCAGTACTTC; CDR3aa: CASSPSQETQYF
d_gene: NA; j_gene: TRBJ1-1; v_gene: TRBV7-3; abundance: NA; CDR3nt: TGTGCCAGCAGCTTACGGAGGGACGGGCTGAACACTGAAGCTTTCTTT; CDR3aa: CASSLRRDGLNTEAFF
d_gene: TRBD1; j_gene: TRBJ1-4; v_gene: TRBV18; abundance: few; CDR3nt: TGTGCCAGCTCACCCGGACAGGAAACTAATGAAAAACTGTTTTTT; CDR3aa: CASSPGQETNEKLFF
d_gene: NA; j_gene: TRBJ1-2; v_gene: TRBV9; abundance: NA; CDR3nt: TGTGCCAGCAGCCCCGCTTTTAGAGAGTATGGCTACACCTTC; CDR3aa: CASSPAFREYGYTF
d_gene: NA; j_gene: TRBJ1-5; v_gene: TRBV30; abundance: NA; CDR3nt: TGTGCCTGGGGGACCGGGACTAATCATCAGCCCCAGCATTTT; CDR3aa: CAWGTGTNHQPQHF
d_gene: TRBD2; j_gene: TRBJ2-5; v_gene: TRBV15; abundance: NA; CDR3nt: TGTGCCACCAGCAGAGCGTCTGGACTAGCGGGGGTGACCCAGTACTTC; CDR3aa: CATSRASGLAGVTQYF
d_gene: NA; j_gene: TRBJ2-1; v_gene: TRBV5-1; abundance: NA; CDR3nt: TGCGCCAGCAGCAAGACAGGACCCCCGTTTGGGCAGTTCTTC; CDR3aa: CASSKTGPPFGQFF
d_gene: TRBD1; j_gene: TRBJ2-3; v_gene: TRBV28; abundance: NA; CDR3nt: TGTGCCAGCAGTTCTCCAGGGGGCTCAGATACGCAGTATTTT; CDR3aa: CASSSPGGSDTQYF
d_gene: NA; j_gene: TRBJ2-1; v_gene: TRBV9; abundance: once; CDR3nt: TGTGCCAGCAGCCCTTTGCCAGGGGCGGACATGTTCTTC; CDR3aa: CASSPLPGADMFF
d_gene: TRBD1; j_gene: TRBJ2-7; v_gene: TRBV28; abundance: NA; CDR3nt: TGTGCCAGCAGTTTACCCGGGACAGGTCTCTCCTACGAGCAGTACTTC; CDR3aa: CASSLPGTGLSYEQYF
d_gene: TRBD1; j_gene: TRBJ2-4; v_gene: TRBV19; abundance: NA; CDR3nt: TGTGCCAGTAGCCAGATCGCCGGGACAGGTCCCCGTAACATTCAGTACTTC; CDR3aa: CASSQIAGTGPRNIQYF
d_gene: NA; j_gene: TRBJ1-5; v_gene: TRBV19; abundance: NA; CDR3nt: TGTGCCAGTAGTTGGGGCTATAGCAATCAGCCCCAGCATTTT; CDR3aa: CASSWGYSNQPQHF
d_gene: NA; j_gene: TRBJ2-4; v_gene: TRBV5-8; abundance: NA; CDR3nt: TGTGCCAGCAGCTTGAACGAGGGCGCACTCATTCAGTACTTC; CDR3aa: CASSLNEGALIQYF
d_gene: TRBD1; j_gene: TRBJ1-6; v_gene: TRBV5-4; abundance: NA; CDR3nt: TGTGCCAGCAGCTACGGACAGGGCAGCTCCTATAATTCACCCCTCCACTTT; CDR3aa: CASSYGQGSSYNSPLHF
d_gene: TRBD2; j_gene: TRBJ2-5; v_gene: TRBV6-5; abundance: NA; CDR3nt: TGTGCCAGCAGTTACAGGCTAGCGGGGGGAGAGACCCAGTACTTC; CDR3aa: CASSYRLAGGETQYF
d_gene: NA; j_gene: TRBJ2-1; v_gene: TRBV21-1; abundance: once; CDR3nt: TGTGCCAGCAGCCCTCTCCCGGGCAGGGGGCCCAATGAGCAGTTCTTC; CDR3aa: CASSPLPGRGPNEQFF
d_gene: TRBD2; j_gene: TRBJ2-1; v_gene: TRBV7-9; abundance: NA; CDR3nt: TGTGCCAGCAGACCCCTAGCGGGAGTTCTGGGCAATGAGCAGTTCTTC; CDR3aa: CASRPLAGVLGNEQFF
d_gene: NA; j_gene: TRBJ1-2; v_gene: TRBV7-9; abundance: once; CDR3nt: TGTGCCAGCAGCGACACCTACTATGGCTACACCTTC; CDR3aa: CASSDTYYGYTF
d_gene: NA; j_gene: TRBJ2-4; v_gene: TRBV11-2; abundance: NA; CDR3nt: TGTGCCAGCAGCTTTTCAAAAAACATTCAGTACTTC; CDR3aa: CASSFSKNIQYF
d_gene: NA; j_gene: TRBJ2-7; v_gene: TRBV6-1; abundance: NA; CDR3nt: TGTGCCAGCAGTGAAGTCCAGGGATGGGCCTACGAGCAGTACTTC; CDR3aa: CASSEVQGWAYEQYF
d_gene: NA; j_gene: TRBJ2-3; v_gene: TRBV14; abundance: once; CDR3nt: TGTGCCACCAAGCGGAGATCTAGCACAGATACGCAGTATTTT; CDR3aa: CATKRRSSTDTQYF
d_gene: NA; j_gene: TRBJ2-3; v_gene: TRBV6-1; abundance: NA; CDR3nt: TGTGCCAGCAGTGCCCCAGGCCACACAGATACGCAGTATTTT; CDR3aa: CASSAPGHTDTQYF
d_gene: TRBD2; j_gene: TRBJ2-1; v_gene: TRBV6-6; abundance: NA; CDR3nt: TGTGCCAGCACTCCAACTAGCGGGAGATACAATGAGCAGTTCTTC; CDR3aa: CASTPTSGRYNEQFF
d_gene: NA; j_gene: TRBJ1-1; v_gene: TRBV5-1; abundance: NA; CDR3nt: TGCGCCAGCAGCGAAACAGTTGATACTGAAGCTTTCTTT; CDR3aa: CASSETVDTEAFF
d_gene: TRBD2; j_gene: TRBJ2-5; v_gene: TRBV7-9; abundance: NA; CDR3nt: TGTGCCAGCAGCTTAGCGGGACTAGCGCTTGTACTAGAGACCCAGTACTTC; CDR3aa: CASSLAGLALVLETQYF
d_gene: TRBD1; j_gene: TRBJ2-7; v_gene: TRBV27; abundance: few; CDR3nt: TGTGCCAGCAGTACCCGGGACAGCTCCTACGAGCAGTACTTC; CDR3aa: CASSTRDSSYEQYF
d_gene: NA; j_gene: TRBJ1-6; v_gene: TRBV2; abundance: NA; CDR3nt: TGTGCCAGCAGTGACGAGGTGAGGGCACCCCTCCACTTT; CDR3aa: CASSDEVRAPLHF